This TCR beta chain originates from a study of OX40 agonist ivuxolimab in advanced cancers. Whole-study context: Ivuxolimab doses were 0.01, 0.1, 0.3, 1.5, 3 or 10 mg/kg every 2 weeks. Males comprised 82.7% of the group, whose mean age was approximately 62 years (range 23 to 79). Patients achieving partial responses numbered three: one hepatocellular carcinoma case and two cutaneous melanoma cases.

Some clones are missing from TCRdb's copy, which holds only in-frame ones; the method was immunoSEQ multiplex PCR. The data show approximately 70,000 clones, 70% to 80% seen once. In regard to this clone: The target antigen is unknown.

The J segment lost 5 bases and the V segment lost 6 bases, leaving 9 bases of the junction unmatched. Germline values: CDR1 MDHEN, CDR2 SYDVKM. The CDR3 length is 15 residues. General observations from the study: Both blood CD4+ and CD8+ T cells showed clonal growth by week 6 at 0.1 to 3.0 mg/kg.

The rearrangement joins TRBV28 to TRBJ1-5; 8 bases fit TRBD1. The source of this sequence is an adult with an advanced solid tumor such as melanoma, head and neck, liver or kidney cancer. The sequencing used CD4+ or CD8+ T cells sorted from blood, collected in a trial of the OX40 agonist ivuxolimab. The CDR3 nucleotides read TGTGCCAGCAGCCCCTTGGACAGGGAAGATCAGCCCCAGCATTTT. Residues: CASSPLDREDQPQHF.